These 13 T cell receptor beta chains were sequenced from one sample in a study of blood T cell repertoires in COVID-19. Assay: immunoSEQ multiplex PCR; the TCRdb copy retains only in-frame clones and omits some. This sample has about 45,000 clones, with 70% to 80% found just once. The sequencing sample was made of peripheral blood. The receptors here all came from an older man with acute or convalescent COVID-19.

The genes are TRBV2 and TRBJ2-2; a weak D match, TRBD1 (5 bases). The CDR3 has 15 residues. Germline CDR1 SNHLY, CDR2 FYNNEI. Trimming shortened V by 8 bases and J by 0 bases, and 13 bases separated the two germline ends. CDR3 nucleotide sequence: TGTGCCAGCCGGCAGGGAAGGTCGAACACCGGGGAGCTGTTTTTT. It codes for CASRQGRSNTGELFF.

The gene calls are TRBV18 and TRBJ1-6; D gene uncertain. Looked up from germline, CDR1 is KGHSH and CDR2 is LQKENI. This CDR3 spans 15 amino acids. V was shortened by 5 bases and J by 5 bases, with 13 bases between the two germline ends. In nucleotides, the CDR3 is TGTGCCAGCTCAAGGAGTCGGACTGATAATTCACCCCTCCACTTT. Translated, it gives CASSRSRTDNSPLHF.

J is TRBJ1-4 and V is TRBV6-6; TRBD1 matches 10 bases. CDR3 length equals 14 residues. After removal of 6 bases from V and 5 bases from J, the junction contained 3 bases not matched to a gene. CDR1 is MNHNY and CDR2 is SVGAGI in the germline V gene (reference sequence). CDR3 sequence reads: CASSDRGRNEKLFF. The CDR3 nucleotides are TGTGCCAGCAGCGACAGGGGGCGGAATGAAAAACTGTTTTTT.

V gene TRBV4-3 combines with J gene TRBJ2-2, with 11 bases aligning to TRBD2. The ends lost 5 bases at V and 6 bases at J; junction bases unmatched: 5. The CDR3 loop spans 15 amino acids. From germline, CDR1 is LGHNA and CDR2 YSLEER. The chain's CDR3 is CASSNSGGEAGELFF. CDR3 bases: TGCGCCAGCAGCAATAGCGGGGGGGAGGCCGGGGAGCTGTTTTTT.

This clone occurred once. The chain combines TRBV6-5 with TRBJ1-6; D unresolved. CDR1 MNHEY and CDR2 SVGAGI come from the germline V gene. The CDR3 has 13 residues. V was cut by 2 bases and J by 9 bases, with 8 bases left in between. The CDR3 region is CASSYVESSPLHF. In DNA, the CDR3 is TGTGCCAGCAGTTACGTGGAGAGTTCACCCCTCCACTTT.

V is TRBV27 and J is TRBJ2-2; TRBD2 agrees at 7 bases. Germline CDR1 and CDR2: MNHEY and SMNVEV (reference sequence). The CDR3 totals 18 residues. With V trimmed by 3 bases and J by 5 bases, 15 bases remained unmatched. The CDR3 spells CASSLVPGGGRFTGELFF. CDR3 nucleotide sequence: TGTGCCAGCAGTTTGGTCCCGGGAGGCGGGCGTTTTACCGGGGAGCTGTTTTTT.

This clone turned up a few times. The chain recombines TRBV7-2 with TRBJ2-5; D might be TRBD1 (5 bases). This CDR3 is built from 16 residues. From germline, CDR1 is SGHTA and CDR2 FQGNSA. V was pared by 3 bases and J by 5 bases, with 19 bases between. The CDR3 nucleotides are TGTGCCAGCAGCTTGGGTGCCCAGGGATGGCATGAGACCCAGTACTTC. This gives the protein CASSLGAQGWHETQYF. The entire variable domain, with the rest obtained from reference TRBV7-2 and TRBJ2-5, is as follows: GAGVSQSPSNKVTEKGKDVELRCDPISGHTALYWYRQSLGQGLEFLIYFQGNSAPDKSGLPSDRFSAERTGGSVSTLTIQRTQQEDSAVYLCASSLGAQGWHETQYFGPGTRLLVL.

The CDR3 DNA sequence: TGTGCCAGCAGCCCCGGACAGGGACTCAACGAGCAGTACTTC. It is translated as CASSPGQGLNEQYF. The V and J genes are TRBV9 and TRBJ2-7, with TRBD1 identical over 8 bases. The V segment lost 4 bases and the J segment 5 bases; nucleotides outside the gene matches: 8. The CDR3 extends over 14 amino acids. Germline CDR1 is SGDLS and CDR2 is YYNGEE.

This chain joins TRBV3-1 (or the pseudogene TRBV3-2) and TRBJ2-2; 8 bases map to TRBD1. V gave up 1 base and J gave up 7 bases; unmatched junction bases: 2. This CDR3 region has 14 residues. The germline V gene has CDR1 LGHDT and CDR2 YNNKEL (reference sequence). The CDR3 DNA reads as TGTGCCAGCAGCCAAGGACAGGGGATCGGGGAGCTGTTTTTT. Translated: CASSQGQGIGELFF.

V usage is TRBV7-8 and J usage is TRBJ1-1, with a weak D call TRBD1 (6 bases). V gave up 5 bases and J gave up 1 base, with 14 bases separating them. The V gene's germline CDR1 is SGHVS and CDR2 FQNEAQ. The CDR3 length is 15 residues. CDR3 coding DNA: TGTGCCAGCAGCCCGCAAGGACAGACGAACACTGAAGCTTTCTTT. Amino acid sequence: CASSPQGQTNTEAFF.

The rearrangement links TRBV28 to TRBJ1-5; TRBD1 matches 7 bases. Germline CDR1 reads MDHEN; CDR2 reads SYDVKM. This CDR3 region has 12 residues. Germline trimming cut 6 bases from V and 5 bases from J; bases unmatched to any gene: 1. CDR3 sequence (DNA): TGTGCCAGCAGGAGGGGGCATCAGCCCCAGCATTTT. Translated, it gives CASRRGHQPQHF.

This rearrangement joins TRBV5-1 to TRBJ2-7; possible D gene TRBD1, 6 bases. The ends were cut back, 1 base at V and 2 bases at J, with 16 bases in the middle. The CDR3 extends over 16 amino acids. Per germline, CDR1 SGHRS and CDR2 YFSETQ. CDR3 residues: CASSLLRVGHTYEQYF. Written as DNA, the CDR3 is TGCGCCAGCAGCTTGCTTCGGGTGGGACACACCTACGAGCAGTACTTC.

The rearrangement joins TRBV6-1 to TRBJ1-1; the match to TRBD1 covers 7 bases. J lost 1 base, V lost 1 base, and 6 bases had no gene match. The CDR3 is 16 residues long. Looked up from germline, CDR1 is MNHNS and CDR2 is SASEGT. The CDR3 DNA reads TGTGCCAGCAGTGAAGGAAGGGGGACAGCGAACACTGAAGCTTTCTTT. It yields the protein CASSEGRGTANTEAFF.